One sample yielded the 21 T cell receptor beta chains listed below, sequenced in a study of human T cells and chemical hapten exposure. Single cDNA molecules in the library carried unique molecular identifiers attached during preparation. Using its own MiXCR run on the reads, TCRdb lists one record per CDR3 protein. This table has more than 100,000 distinct CDR3 sequences, 8.5% to 9% appearing once. Unfractionated whole blood was the source of the extracted total RNA. The sample taken for sequencing was whole blood. All receptors come from a human donor in good health. Some clones in this sample may be carry-over from other donors' samples.

At least ten counts were recorded for this clonotype. V and J are TRBV3-1 and TRBJ2-7, with TRBD1 identical over 10 bases. Germline CDR1 LGHDT, CDR2 YNNKEL (reference sequence). CDR3 length equals 14 residues. The ends lost 10 bases at V and 6 bases at J; junction bases unmatched: 12. The CDR3 loop reads CATQGGTGVAEQYF. DNA for the CDR3: TGTGCCACCCAGGGGGGGACAGGGGTCGCCGAGCAGTACTTC.

This clonotype was counted at least ten times. The chain couples TRBV3-1 to TRBJ2-2; D is uncertain. The CDR3 totals 12 residues. CDR1 and CDR2 (germline): LGHDT, YNNKEL (reference sequence). Between the trimmed V and J ends, which lost 4 bases and 2 bases, there was a span of 2 bases. In nucleotides, the CDR3 is TGTGCCAGCAGCCGAAACACCGGGGAGCTGTTTTTT. Protein product: CASSRNTGELFF.

This chain uses TRBV20-1 with TRBJ2-5; unclear D gene. Germline lookup yields CDR1 DFQATT and CDR2 SNEGSKA (reference sequence). Trimming took off 2 bases at V and 5 bases at J, with 9 bases between the two ends. The CDR3 is 12 residues long. The CDR3 protein is CSARKFQETQYF. As DNA, the CDR3 is TGCAGTGCTAGAAAGTTTCAGGAGACCCAGTACTTC.

There are a few counts of this clonotype. The chain uses TRBV12-3 or TRBV12-4 and TRBJ2-3, with 12 positions matching TRBD2. This CDR3 spans 15 amino acids. V shed 4 bases, J shed 4 bases, and the junction held 3 bases outside the gene matches. The CDR3 DNA is TGTGCCAGCAGTTATCTAGCGGGAGGGCCAGATACGCAGTATTTT. It yields the protein CASSYLAGGPDTQYF.

This clonotype was picked up a small number of times. The V and J genes are TRBV5-1 and TRBJ2-7, with 12 bases matching TRBD2. This CDR3 is built from 15 residues. The ends lost 5 bases at V and 3 bases at J; junction bases unmatched: 6. Germline loops: CDR1 SGHRS, CDR2 YFSETQ. The CDR3 sequence is CASRNLAGGVYEQYF. The CDR3, as DNA: TGCGCCAGCAGAAATCTAGCGGGAGGGGTCTACGAGCAGTACTTC.

This clonotype was detected ten times or more. The CDR3, as DNA: TGTGCCAGCAGCCAAGGGACTAGCGGAGTCTACGAGCAGTACTTC. The encoded protein is CASSQGTSGVYEQYF. The rearrangement links TRBV3-1 to TRBJ2-7, with 10 bases identical to TRBD2. With 1 base clipped from V and 3 bases from J, the junction kept 3 bases outside the gene matches. Per germline, CDR1 LGHDT and CDR2 YNNKEL (reference sequence). The CDR3 spans 15 residues.

This clonotype was recorded a few times. This chain joins TRBV7-2 and TRBJ2-1; 8 nucleotides align to TRBD1. Germline CDR1 SGHTA, CDR2 FQGNSA. Trimming at V came to 1 base and at J to 14 bases, leaving 4 bases not matched to a gene. The CDR3 consists of 12 residues. In nucleotides, the CDR3 is TGTGCCAGCAGCTTAGGCCCGGGACAGGAGTTCTTC. As protein: CASSLGPGQEFF.

CDR3 sequence: CASSRYNGYTF. The DNA for the CDR3 is TGTGCCAGCAGCCGATACAATGGCTACACCTTC. The chain links TRBV25-1 to TRBJ1-2; D ambiguous. The length of the CDR3 is 11 residues. Germline V gives CDR1 MGHDK, CDR2 SYGVNS. Deletions cut 6 bases from V and 6 bases from J, with 8 bases between.

The chain employs TRBV9 and TRBJ2-2; a weak D match, TRBD2 (5 bases). The germline V gene encodes CDR1 SGDLS and CDR2 YYNGEE. The CDR3 has 15 amino acids. Trimming shortened V by 4 bases and J by 8 bases, and 18 bases separated the two germline ends. CDR3 nucleotides: TGTGCCAGCAGCCCACTAGTTCCCCTGGGGGGGGAGCTGTTTTTT. Its protein product is CASSPLVPLGGELFF.

This clonotype has only a few counts. The V gene is TRBV12-3 or TRBV12-4, the J gene TRBJ2-7; tentatively, D is TRBD2 (6 bases). This CDR3 has 12 amino acids. The V gene lost 6 bases and the J gene lost 7 bases, with 13 bases spanning the gap. The CDR3 here is CASSRSREEQYF. The CDR3, as DNA: TGTGCCAGCAGCCGGTCCCGGGAGGAGCAGTACTTC.

The table lists this clonotype with many counts. The genes are TRBV7-2 and TRBJ1-5; 8 bases match TRBD1. J gave up 7 bases and V 4 bases, and 3 bases lay outside the gene matches. Germline-derived CDR1 and CDR2 are SGHTA and FQGNSA. The CDR3 covers 13 residues. This CDR3 is CASSSRGQQPQHF. The CDR3 nucleotides read TGTGCCAGCAGCTCCAGGGGGCAACAGCCCCAGCATTTT.

This chain connects TRBV5-8 to TRBJ2-7; D gene unclear. There are 10 residues in the CDR3. V lost 2 bases to trimming and J lost 5 bases, with 2 bases between them. From germline, CDR1 is SGHTS and CDR2 YDEGEE. CDR3 DNA sequence: TGTGCCAGCAGCTTTAACGAGCAGTACTTC. Translation gives CASSFNEQYF.

This clonotype showed up many times. The chain combines TRBV29-1 with TRBJ2-1; either TRBD1 or TRBD2 may supply D (5 bases each). V lost 7 bases and J lost 6, with 16 bases in between. Germline CDR1 and CDR2: SQVTM and ANQGSEA. This CDR3 region has 13 residues. The CDR3 bases are TGCAGCGCCCTGGGGACCGGGGCCAATGAGCAGTTCTTC. It is translated as CSALGTGANEQFF.

In this sample, this clonotype turned up a few times. The V gene is TRBV12-3 or TRBV12-4, the J gene TRBJ2-5, with 13 bases that match TRBD2. J gave up 2 bases and V 6 bases, and 6 bases lay outside the gene matches. The CDR3 is made up of 16 amino acids. Written as DNA, the CDR3 is TGTGCCAGCAGCGGACTAGCGGGGGCACCGCAAGAGACCCAGTACTTC. Translation: CASSGLAGAPQETQYF.

A remark on this clonotype: Germline and junction disagree at one end, which may indicate a read error. The chain employs TRBV27 and TRBJ1-4; D is perhaps TRBD1 (6 bases). The CDR3 is 15 amino acids. Germline assignment: CDR1 MNHEY and CDR2 SMNVEV (reference sequence). Written as DNA, the CDR3 is TGTGCCAGCGGTTTGGGGACAAGCATCTATGAAAAACTGTTTTTT. Protein sequence: CASGLGTSIYEKLFF. The full variable domain, its missing parts supplied by reference TRBV27 and TRBJ1-4, is EAQVTQNPRYLITVTGKKLTVTCSQNMNHEYMSWYRQDPGLGLRQIYYSMNVEVTDKGDVPEGYKVSRKEKRNFPLILESPSPNQTSLYFCASGLGTSIYEKLFFGSGTQLSVL.

This clonotype came up many times. The CDR3 reads CASSLGVTEAFF. The CDR3 DNA reads TGTGCCAGCAGTCTAGGGGTAACTGAAGCTTTCTTT. The J gene is TRBJ1-1, the V gene TRBV12-3 or TRBV12-4, with D perhaps TRBD1 (5 bases). The CDR3 has 12 residues. Trimming removed 5 bases at V and 5 bases at J, with 9 bases between.

In this sample, this clonotype turned up a few times. J is TRBJ1-4 and V is TRBV3-1, with 9 bases identical to TRBD1. With V trimmed by 0 bases and J by 3 bases, 11 bases remained unmatched. The CDR3 consists of 19 residues. Germline-derived CDR1 and CDR2 are LGHDT and YNNKEL (reference sequence). This chain's CDR3 is CASSQDLDRGGQSNEKLFF. The CDR3 coding sequence is TGTGCCAGCAGCCAAGATCTGGACAGGGGAGGGCAATCTAATGAAAAACTGTTTTTT.

This clonotype has ten or more counts. The V call is TRBV29-1, the J call TRBJ2-3; D is perhaps TRBD1 (5 bases). Trimming removed 2 bases from V and 6 bases from J, with 18 bases in between. Germline V gene sequence: CDR1 SQVTM, CDR2 ANQGSEA. The CDR3 runs to 15 residues. CDR3 region: CSVETLSGARDTQYF. For the CDR3, the DNA is TGCAGCGTTGAAACGTTGAGTGGGGCGCGCGATACGCAGTATTTT.

The table lists this clonotype with a few counts. V gene TRBV27 combines with J gene TRBJ2-7, with TRBD2 matching 9 bases. CDR1 is MNHEY and CDR2 is SMNVEV in the germline V gene (reference sequence). J gave up 3 bases and V 0 bases, and 6 bases lay outside the gene matches. The CDR3 is 16 amino acids. This CDR3 reads CASSLSLAGAFYEQYF. The CDR3 DNA sequence: TGTGCCAGCAGTTTATCATTAGCGGGGGCTTTCTACGAGCAGTACTTC.

The chain carries TRBV30 and TRBJ2-2; D uncertain. The germline gives CDR1 GTSNPN, CDR2 SVGIG (reference sequence). The CDR3 is 13 amino acids. Trimming shortened V by 4 bases and J by 2 bases, and 8 bases separated the two germline ends. CDR3 DNA: TGTGCCTGGACTAACCTTAACACCGGGGAGCTGTTTTTT. It yields the protein CAWTNLNTGELFF.

This clonotype occurred a few times. The DNA of the CDR3 is TGTGCCAGTAAGACGCAGGTTTCCTCCTACGAGCAGTACTTC. Translated: CASKTQVSSYEQYF. V and J are TRBV19 and TRBJ2-7; D gene unclear. Germline-derived CDR1 and CDR2 are LNHDA and SQIVND (reference sequence). The V end lost 7 bases, the J end lost 0 bases, and 13 bases lay between the germline ends. This CDR3 region has 14 residues.